The clone carrying this T cell receptor (beta chain) was observed a handful of times. A much more abundant neighbour one base away suggests this may be a read error. These data come from a study of T cells in Graves' hyperthyroidism and ophthalmopathy. This CDR3 contains 16 residues. Germline lookup yields CDR1 SGHRS and CDR2 YFSETQ. Germline trimming cut 0 bases from V and 6 bases from J; bases unmatched to any gene: 7. RNA transcripts yielded amplified TCR beta CDR3 regions. The study used the HTBI primer set for a first-round RT-PCR of the TCR CDR3. TCRdb reanalysed the multiplex PCR reads using MiXCR and keeps one entry per CDR3 protein. The sample gives nearly 600,000 distinct CDR3 sequences, more than 13% of which show up once; roughly 6.9% is in the top ten.

The sequencing sample was made of blood. V usage is TRBV5-1 and J usage is TRBJ2-1; 9 bases agree with TRBD1. This clonotype originated in a woman younger than 35 with Graves' ophthalmopathy. CDR3 sequence (DNA): TGCGCCAGCAGCTTGGGGGGACAGGGCGTATTCAATGAGCAGTTCTTC. Residues: CASSLGGQGVFNEQFF.